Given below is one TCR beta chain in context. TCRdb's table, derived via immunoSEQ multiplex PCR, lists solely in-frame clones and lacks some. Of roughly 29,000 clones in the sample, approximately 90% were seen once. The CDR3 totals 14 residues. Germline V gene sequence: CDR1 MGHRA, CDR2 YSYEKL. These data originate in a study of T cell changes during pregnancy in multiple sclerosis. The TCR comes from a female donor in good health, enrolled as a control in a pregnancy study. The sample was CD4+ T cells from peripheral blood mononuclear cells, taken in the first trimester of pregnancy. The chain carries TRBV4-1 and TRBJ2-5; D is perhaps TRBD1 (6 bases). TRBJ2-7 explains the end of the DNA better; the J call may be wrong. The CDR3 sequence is CASSPGDRFYEQYF. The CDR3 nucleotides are TGCGCCAGCAGCCCCGGTGACAGGTTCTACGAGCAGTACTTC.